This T cell receptor (beta chain) was obtained from a study of T cell repertoires in ileal Crohn's disease. The study, taken as a whole, reports: Compared with CD4 T cells, sorted CD8 cells carried more expanded clones. Clonal expansions were more frequent in active smokers than non-smokers at surgery.

Details on this clone: What it binds is not known.

Included were adult ileal or ileocolonic Crohn's patients indicated for ileocolonic resection. The assay was immunoSEQ multiplex PCR, and TCRdb's table has in-frame clones only and misses some. Of some 4,500 clones in the sample, around four fifths were seen once. Unmatched junction bases numbered 6, after V lost 5 bases and J lost 2 bases. The CDR3 covers 15 residues. The germline gives CDR1 SNHLY, CDR2 FYNNEI. The chain couples TRBV2 to TRBJ1-5, with 7 bases matching TRBD1. Sequences were obtained from ileal tissue. This sequence originates from an adult with Crohn's disease. The CDR3 sequence: CASSRTGRGNQPQHF. CDR3 nucleotide sequence: TGTGCCAGCAGTCGGACAGGTCGGGGCAATCAGCCCCAGCATTTT.